The 26 T cell receptor beta chains reported below all come from one sample, sequenced in a study of control samples from healthy donors and cancer patients. TCRdb's copy holds only in-frame clones and misses some; the assay was immunoSEQ multiplex PCR. The sample has about 410,000 clones; approximately 92% are singletons. Sequencing was done on a sample of PBMCs. The receptor set was obtained from a middle-aged man with head and neck cancer.

The rearrangement links TRBV7-3 to TRBJ2-3; D is possibly TRBD2 (7 bases). CDR1 and CDR2 (germline): SGHTA, FQGTGA. The CDR3 sequence is 15 residues long. The V gene lost 4 bases and the J gene lost 6 bases, with 17 bases spanning the gap. Written as DNA, the CDR3 is TGTGCCAGCAGCTGGCCCCTAGGGGGGGCGGATACGCAGTATTTT. Translation gives CASSWPLGGADTQYF.

The chain carries TRBV19 and TRBJ1-2; possibly TRBD1 for D (6 bases). Germline V gene data show CDR1 as LNHDA and CDR2 as SQIVND (reference sequence). Trimming removed 5 bases at V and 4 bases at J, with 14 bases between. CDR3 length: 14 residues. In DNA form, the CDR3 reads TGTGCCAGTAGTTCCGATACCAGGGGCTATGGCTACACCTTC. Its translation is CASSSDTRGYGYTF.

The chain combines TRBV19 with TRBJ1-6; possibly TRBD1 for D (6 bases). From germline, CDR1 is LNHDA and CDR2 SQIVND (reference sequence). Trimming left V 3 bases short and J 7 bases short, with 10 bases between. This CDR3 contains 14 residues. The CDR3 region has the DNA TGTGCCAGTAGTATGGCAGGGGCCAATTCACCCCTCCACTTT. It is translated as CASSMAGANSPLHF.

This chain links TRBV5-4 with TRBJ2-7; D unclear. Germline loops: CDR1 SGHNT, CDR2 YYREEE (reference sequence). The CDR3 has 11 amino acids. V was clipped by 3 bases and J by 7 bases, with 8 bases between them. The CDR3 nucleotides are TGTGCCAGCAGCTCGGCCGTAGAGCAGTACTTC. This sequence encodes CASSSAVEQYF.

V usage is TRBV7-2 and J usage is TRBJ1-5; D might be TRBD1 (5 bases). The germline V gene encodes CDR1 SGHTA and CDR2 FQGNSA. V was pared by 4 bases and J by 3 bases, with 13 bases between. This CDR3 spans 15 amino acids. DNA for the CDR3: TGTGCCAGCAGCTCGCACGGGGGGAACAATCAGCCCCAGCATTTT. Amino acids: CASSSHGGNNQPQHF.

The rearrangement uses TRBV19 and TRBJ2-7; 11 bases agree with TRBD1. The ends lost 5 bases at V and 3 bases at J; junction bases unmatched: 9. Germline CDR1 reads LNHDA; CDR2 reads SQIVND (reference sequence). CDR3 length: 16 residues. In DNA, the CDR3 is TGTGCCAGTAGTGAAGGACAGGGGGCGCAAGGCTACGAGCAGTACTTC. It translates to CASSEGQGAQGYEQYF. The full variable domain, completed using reference TRBV19 and TRBJ2-7, is DGGITQSPKYLFRKEGQNVTLSCEQNLNHDAMYWYRQDPGQGLRLIYYSQIVNDFQKGDIAEGYSVSREKKESFPLTVTSAQKNPTAFYLCASSEGQGAQGYEQYFGPGTRLTVT.

The chain employs TRBV27 and TRBJ2-2; the D gene is possibly TRBD1 (6 bases). Germline V gene sequence: CDR1 MNHEY, CDR2 SMNVEV (reference sequence). V dropped 5 bases and J dropped 5 bases, with 12 bases sitting between them. The CDR3 extends over 14 amino acids. The CDR3 reads CASSVDSWTGELFF. In DNA form, the CDR3 reads TGTGCCAGCAGTGTGGACAGCTGGACCGGGGAGCTGTTTTTT.

This clone was found a few times. The sample holds other DNA sequences that translate to the same CDR3. The V gene is TRBV28, the J gene TRBJ1-5, with D possibly being TRBD1 (5 bases). In germline, CDR1 is MDHEN, CDR2 SYDVKM. The CDR3 has 14 residues. Deletions cut 6 bases from V and 0 bases from J, with 9 bases between. The CDR3 reads CASSRGGSNQPQHF. The CDR3 DNA reads TGTGCCAGCAGCCGTGGGGGTAGCAATCAGCCCCAGCATTTT.

This clone was counted between two and nine times. This sequence joins TRBV5-6 and TRBJ2-4, with 10 bases matching TRBD2. Germline loops: CDR1 SGHDT, CDR2 YYEEEE. Unmatched junction bases numbered 5, after V lost 4 bases and J lost 4 bases. CDR3 size: 15 residues. The DNA for the CDR3 is TGTGCCAGCAGCACGCTAGCGGGGGTTAAAAACATTCAGTACTTC. Translating gives CASSTLAGVKNIQYF.

The sample holds one count of this clone. The CDR3 bases are TGTGCCAGCAGCTTGATGCTGGATGAGCAGTTCTTC. Its protein product is CASSLMLDEQFF. This chain links TRBV7-9 with TRBJ2-1; D unclear. Trimming cost V 3 bases and J 8 bases, with 8 bases left between them. The CDR3 is made up of 12 amino acids. Germline V gene sequence: CDR1 SEHNR, CDR2 FQNEAQ (reference sequence). Using reference TRBV7-9 and TRBJ2-1 for the parts outside the CDR3, the full variable domain is DTGVSQNPRHKITKRGQNVTFRCDPISEHNRLYWYRQTLGQGPEFLTYFQNEAQLEKSRLLSDRFSAERPKGSFSTLEIQRTEQGDSAMYLCASSLMLDEQFFGPGTRLTVL.

This chain uses TRBV7-2 with TRBJ1-2, with 8 bases lining up with TRBD1. This CDR3 is built from 17 residues. The V gene end was trimmed by 2 bases and the J gene end by 4 bases; junction bases not matched to a gene: 12. Germline V gene data show CDR1 as SGHTA and CDR2 as FQGNSA. Here the CDR3 reads CASSLSPPGQEIYGYTF. CDR3 DNA sequence: TGTGCCAGCAGCTTATCCCCGCCGGGACAGGAGATCTATGGCTACACCTTC.

The chain employs TRBV7-2 and TRBJ2-7; tentatively, D is TRBD1 (7 bases). V was trimmed by 1 base and J by 6 bases, leaving 22 bases between them. The CDR3 is 17 residues long. Looked up from germline, CDR1 is SGHTA and CDR2 is FQGNSA. The DNA of the CDR3 is TGTGCCAGCAGCTTAGTATCCAGGGGGGCTGCTCAACCCGAGCAGTACTTC. Its translation is CASSLVSRGAAQPEQYF.

This clone occurred once. The rearrangement joins TRBV19 to TRBJ2-7, with TRBD2 matching over 9 bases. Germline V CDR1 and CDR2: LNHDA, SQIVND (reference sequence). The ends lost 5 bases at V and 2 bases at J; junction bases unmatched: 4. The CDR3 is 14 amino acids. The CDR3: CASSPSGVAYEQYF. CDR3 bases: TGTGCCAGTAGTCCTAGCGGGGTAGCCTACGAGCAGTACTTC. Looking up the rest from reference TRBV19 and TRBJ2-7 gives the full variable domain: DGGITQSPKYLFRKEGQNVTLSCEQNLNHDAMYWYRQDPGQGLRLIYYSQIVNDFQKGDIAEGYSVSREKKESFPLTVTSAQKNPTAFYLCASSPSGVAYEQYFGPGTRLTVT.

The chain combines TRBV2 with TRBJ2-7; 9 positions match TRBD1. The CDR3 has 14 amino acids. The trim removed 5 bases at V and 7 bases at J, leaving 9 bases unmatched. CDR1 SNHLY and CDR2 FYNNEI come from the germline V gene. CDR3 amino acids: CASSPGQGRWEQYF. DNA of the CDR3: TGTGCCAGCAGTCCGGGACAGGGTAGGTGGGAGCAGTACTTC. Combining the CDR3 with reference TRBV2 and TRBJ2-7 gives the whole variable domain EPEVTQTPSHQVTQMGQEVILRCVPISNHLYFYWYRQILGQKVEFLVSFYNNEISEKSEIFDDQFSVERPDGSNFTLKIRSTKLEDSAMYFCASSPGQGRWEQYFGPGTRLTVT.

The chain couples TRBV4-1 to TRBJ1-1; tentatively, D is TRBD1 (5 bases). The germline gives CDR1 MGHRA, CDR2 YSYEKL. The CDR3 spans 16 residues. V lost 0 bases, J lost 0 bases, and 11 bases lay in between. The chain's CDR3 is CASSQESGALNTEAFF. As DNA, the CDR3 is TGCGCCAGCAGCCAAGAGAGCGGGGCTCTGAACACTGAAGCTTTCTTT.

V is TRBV6-5 and J is TRBJ2-5; D assignment may be TRBD1 or TRBD2 (5 bases each). The V and J ends lost 9 bases and 5 bases respectively, with 16 bases between them. Germline loops: CDR1 MNHEY, CDR2 SVGAGI. The CDR3 spans 13 residues. CDR3 DNA sequence: TGTGCCAGTATTGACAGCCCGGGGGAGACCCAGTACTTC. It specifies CASIDSPGETQYF.

This sequence joins TRBV6-5 and TRBJ1-6; no firm D call. V gave up 2 bases and J gave up 5 bases, with 7 bases separating them. This CDR3 contains 14 residues. Germline V gives CDR1 MNHEY, CDR2 SVGAGI. Written as DNA, the CDR3 is TGTGCCAGCAGTTACCTGGCAGATAATTCACCCCTCCACTTT. It codes for CASSYLADNSPLHF.

J is TRBJ2-7 and V is TRBV28, with D tentatively TRBD1 or TRBD2 (5 bases each). This CDR3 has 13 amino acids. The germline V gene has CDR1 MDHEN and CDR2 SYDVKM. V lost 8 bases and J 1 base, leaving 12 bases between the germline ends. CDR3 sequence (DNA): TGTGCCAGCGGGGGATCATTATCCTACGAGCAGTACTTC. It specifies CASGGSLSYEQYF.

CDR3 sequence reads: CSALRGDTGELFF. The CDR3 coding sequence is TGCAGCGCCTTAAGGGGGGACACCGGGGAGCTGTTTTTT. This chain links TRBV29-1 with TRBJ2-2; tentatively, D is TRBD1 or TRBD2 (6 bases each). Germline lookup yields CDR1 SQVTM and CDR2 ANQGSEA. The CDR3 loop spans 13 amino acids. Trimming shortened V by 7 bases and J by 3 bases, and 12 bases separated the two germline ends.

This chain uses TRBV11-3 with TRBJ2-1; D possibly uses TRBD1 or TRBD2 (5 bases each). The CDR3 spans 15 residues. V lost 5 bases and J 0 bases, leaving 11 bases between the germline ends. Germline V gives CDR1 SGHNT, CDR2 YENEEA. This CDR3 is CASSPSGGSYNEQFF. In DNA, the CDR3 is TGTGCCAGCAGCCCAAGTGGGGGCTCCTACAATGAGCAGTTCTTC.

The CDR3 here is CASSRQGVNTGELFF. For the CDR3, the DNA is TGTGCCAGCAGCAGACAGGGAGTGAACACCGGGGAGCTGTTTTTT. V gene TRBV27 combines with J gene TRBJ2-2, with TRBD1 matching over 7 bases. The CDR3 extends over 15 amino acids. Germline values: CDR1 MNHEY, CDR2 SMNVEV (reference sequence). The V gene end was trimmed by 6 bases and the J gene end by 1 base; junction bases not matched to a gene: 5.

J is TRBJ1-4 and V is TRBV19; 9 bases map to TRBD1. The ends lost 5 bases at V and 4 bases at J; junction bases unmatched: 8. This CDR3 region has 16 residues. Germline CDR1 LNHDA, CDR2 SQIVND (reference sequence). Here the CDR3 DNA reads TGTGCCAGTAGTGACAGGGGGAAGGCTGGTAATGAAAAACTGTTTTTT. Encoded protein: CASSDRGKAGNEKLFF.

The rearrangement uses TRBV5-1 and TRBJ2-1; 12 bases line up with TRBD2. CDR3 size: 13 residues. CDR1 and CDR2 from the germline V gene are SGHRS and YFSETQ. V was pared by 5 bases and J by 16 bases, with 10 bases of the junction left unmatched. CDR3 nucleotide sequence: TGCGCCAGCAGTTCCGAAGGGACTAGCGGGCCTTTCTTC. Amino acid sequence: CASSSEGTSGPFF.

V usage is TRBV19 and J usage is TRBJ2-7; D not certain. There are 14 residues in the CDR3. Germline lookup yields CDR1 LNHDA and CDR2 SQIVND (reference sequence). The germline V and J ends were trimmed by 2 bases and 2 bases, with 10 bases remaining between them. CDR3 loop: CASSILVGAYEQYF. CDR3 sequence (DNA): TGTGCCAGTAGTATACTGGTCGGAGCCTACGAGCAGTACTTC.

The J gene is TRBJ2-3, the V gene TRBV4-2, with 7 nucleotides matching TRBD2. This CDR3 spans 16 amino acids. The V gene end was trimmed by 1 base and the J gene end by 0 bases; junction bases not matched to a gene: 4. Germline CDR1 reads LGHNA; CDR2 reads YNFKEQ. DNA of the CDR3: TGTGCCAGCAGCCAAGTGGGGGGGGAAAGCACAGATACGCAGTATTTT. Protein sequence: CASSQVGGESTDTQYF.

The V gene is TRBV5-4, the J gene TRBJ2-3; D gene unclear. Germline-derived CDR1 and CDR2 are SGHNT and YYREEE (reference sequence). The CDR3 consists of 16 residues. V gave up 0 bases and J gave up 0 bases, with 11 bases separating them. CDR3 DNA sequence: TGTGCCAGCAGCTTGGATGCAGACGCTAGCACAGATACGCAGTATTTT. Amino acids: CASSLDADASTDTQYF.